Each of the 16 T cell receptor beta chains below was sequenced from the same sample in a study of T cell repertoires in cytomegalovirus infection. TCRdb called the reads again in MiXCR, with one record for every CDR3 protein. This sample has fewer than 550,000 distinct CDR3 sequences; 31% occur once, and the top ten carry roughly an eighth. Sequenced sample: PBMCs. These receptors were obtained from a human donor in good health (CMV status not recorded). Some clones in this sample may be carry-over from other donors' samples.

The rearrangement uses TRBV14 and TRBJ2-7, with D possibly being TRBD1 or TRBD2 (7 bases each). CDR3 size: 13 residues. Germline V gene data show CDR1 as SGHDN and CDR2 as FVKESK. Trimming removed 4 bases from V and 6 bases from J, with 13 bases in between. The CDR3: CASSPAGGGEQYF. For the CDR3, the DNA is TGTGCCAGCAGCCCTGCAGGGGGGGGCGAGCAGTACTTC.

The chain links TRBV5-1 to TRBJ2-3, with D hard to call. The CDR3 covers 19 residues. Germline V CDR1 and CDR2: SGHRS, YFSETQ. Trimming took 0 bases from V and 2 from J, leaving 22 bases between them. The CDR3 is CASSLEAETALPYTDTQYF. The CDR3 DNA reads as TGCGCCAGCAGCTTGGAGGCCGAGACCGCCCTCCCATACACAGATACGCAGTATTTT.

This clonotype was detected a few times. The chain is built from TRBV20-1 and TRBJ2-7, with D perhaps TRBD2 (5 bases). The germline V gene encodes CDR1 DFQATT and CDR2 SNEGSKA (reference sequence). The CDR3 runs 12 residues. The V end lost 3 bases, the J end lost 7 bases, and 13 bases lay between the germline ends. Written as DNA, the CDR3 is TGCAGTGCTAGGGTACCTAGGAGGGAGCAGTACTTC. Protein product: CSARVPRREQYF.

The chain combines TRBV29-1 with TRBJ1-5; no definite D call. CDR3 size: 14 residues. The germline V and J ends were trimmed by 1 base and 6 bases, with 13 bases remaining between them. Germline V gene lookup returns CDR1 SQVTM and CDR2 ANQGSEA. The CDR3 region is CSVEGQGPGQPQHF. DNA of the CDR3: TGCAGCGTTGAAGGCCAAGGTCCCGGTCAGCCCCAGCATTTT.

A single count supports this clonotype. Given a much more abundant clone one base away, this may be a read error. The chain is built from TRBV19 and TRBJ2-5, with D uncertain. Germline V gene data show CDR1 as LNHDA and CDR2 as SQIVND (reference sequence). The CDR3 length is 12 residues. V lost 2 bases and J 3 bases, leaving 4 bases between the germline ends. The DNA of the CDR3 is TGTGCCAGTAGTATAAGAAAAGAGACCCAGTACTTC. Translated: CASSIRKETQYF.

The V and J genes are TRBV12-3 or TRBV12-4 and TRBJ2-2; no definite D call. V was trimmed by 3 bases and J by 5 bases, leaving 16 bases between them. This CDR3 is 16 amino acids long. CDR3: CASSFTRVERTGELFF. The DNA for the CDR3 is TGTGCCAGCAGTTTCACAAGGGTCGAGAGGACCGGGGAGCTGTTTTTT.

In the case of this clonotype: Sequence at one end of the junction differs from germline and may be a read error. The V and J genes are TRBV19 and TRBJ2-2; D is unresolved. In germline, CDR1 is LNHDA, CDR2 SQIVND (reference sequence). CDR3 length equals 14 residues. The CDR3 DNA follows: TGTACCAGCTCGTACACCTTTGGTAACGGGGAGCTGTTTTTT. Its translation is CTSSYTFGNGELFF.

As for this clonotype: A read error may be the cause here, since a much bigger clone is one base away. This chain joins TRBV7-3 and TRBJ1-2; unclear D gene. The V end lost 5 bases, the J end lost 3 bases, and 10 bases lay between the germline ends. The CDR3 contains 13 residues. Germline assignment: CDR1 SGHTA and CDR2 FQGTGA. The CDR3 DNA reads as TGTGCCAGCAGCCCCCCTTCTTACTATGGCTACACCTTC. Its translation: CASSPPSYYGYTF.

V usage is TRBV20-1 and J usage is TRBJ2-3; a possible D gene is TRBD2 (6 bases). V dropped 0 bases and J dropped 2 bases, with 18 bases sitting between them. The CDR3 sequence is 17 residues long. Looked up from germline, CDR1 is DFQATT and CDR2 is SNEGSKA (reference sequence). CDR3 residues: CSARDGGARTLTDTQYF. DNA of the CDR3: TGCAGTGCTAGAGATGGAGGGGCACGAACACTCACAGATACGCAGTATTTT.

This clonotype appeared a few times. The CDR3 sequence: CASSVSPGGVTEAFF. The CDR3 bases are TGTGCCAGCAGTGTCTCTCCAGGGGGCGTCACTGAAGCTTTCTTT. This sequence joins TRBV2 and TRBJ1-1; TRBD1 matches 8 bases. V was pared by 4 bases and J by 4 bases, with 8 bases of the junction left unmatched. This CDR3 has 15 amino acids. CDR1 SNHLY and CDR2 FYNNEI come from the germline V gene.

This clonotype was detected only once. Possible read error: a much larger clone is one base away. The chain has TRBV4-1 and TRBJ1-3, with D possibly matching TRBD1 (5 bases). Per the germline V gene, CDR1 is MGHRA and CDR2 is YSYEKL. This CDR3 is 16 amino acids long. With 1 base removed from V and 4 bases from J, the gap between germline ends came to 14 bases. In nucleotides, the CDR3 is TGCGCCAGCAGCCAAGCCAATGAAGGGGTCGGAAACACCATATATTTT. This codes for CASSQANEGVGNTIYF.

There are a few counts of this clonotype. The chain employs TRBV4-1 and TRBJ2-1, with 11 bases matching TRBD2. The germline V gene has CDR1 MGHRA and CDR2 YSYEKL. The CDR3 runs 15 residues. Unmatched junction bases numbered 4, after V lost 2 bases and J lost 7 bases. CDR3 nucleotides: TGCGCCAGCAGCCAAATGGGACTAGCGGTAAATGAGCAGTTCTTC. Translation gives CASSQMGLAVNEQFF.

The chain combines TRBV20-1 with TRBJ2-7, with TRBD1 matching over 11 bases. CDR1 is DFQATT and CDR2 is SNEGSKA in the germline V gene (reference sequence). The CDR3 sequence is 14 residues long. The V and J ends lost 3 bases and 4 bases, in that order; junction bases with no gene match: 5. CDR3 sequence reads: CSARWGTGGYEQYF. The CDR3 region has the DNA TGCAGTGCTAGGTGGGGGACAGGGGGATACGAGCAGTACTTC.

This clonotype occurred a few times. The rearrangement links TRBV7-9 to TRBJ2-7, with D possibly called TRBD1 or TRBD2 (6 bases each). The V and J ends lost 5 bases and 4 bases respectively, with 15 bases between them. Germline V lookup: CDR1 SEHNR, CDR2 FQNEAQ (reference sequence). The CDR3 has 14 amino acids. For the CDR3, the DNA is TGTGCCAGCAGCGATACAAGGGGGACTTACGAGCAGTACTTC. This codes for CASSDTRGTYEQYF.

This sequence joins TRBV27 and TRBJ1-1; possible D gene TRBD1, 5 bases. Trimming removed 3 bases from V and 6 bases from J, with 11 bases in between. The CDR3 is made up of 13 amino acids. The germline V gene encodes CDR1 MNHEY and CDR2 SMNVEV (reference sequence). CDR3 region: CASSFSGSAEAFF. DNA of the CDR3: TGTGCCAGCAGTTTCTCAGGGTCCGCTGAAGCTTTCTTT.

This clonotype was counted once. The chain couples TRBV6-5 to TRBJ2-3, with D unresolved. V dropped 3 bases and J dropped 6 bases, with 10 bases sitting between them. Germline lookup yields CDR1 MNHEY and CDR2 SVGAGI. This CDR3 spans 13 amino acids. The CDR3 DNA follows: TGTGCCAGCAGTTATAACCAACAGGATACGCAGTATTTT. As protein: CASSYNQQDTQYF.